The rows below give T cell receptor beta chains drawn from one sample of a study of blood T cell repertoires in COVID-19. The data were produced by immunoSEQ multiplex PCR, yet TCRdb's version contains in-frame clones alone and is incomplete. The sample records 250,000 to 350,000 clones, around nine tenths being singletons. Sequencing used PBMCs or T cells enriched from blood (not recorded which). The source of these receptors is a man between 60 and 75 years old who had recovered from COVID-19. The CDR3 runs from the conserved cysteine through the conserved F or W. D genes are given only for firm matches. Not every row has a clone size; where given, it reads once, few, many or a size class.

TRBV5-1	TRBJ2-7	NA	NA	TGCGCCAGCAGCTTGCCTGGACAGCCCTACGAGCAGTACTTC	CASSLPGQPYEQYF
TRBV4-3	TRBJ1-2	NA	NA	TGCGCCAGCAGCCAGGCACAGAACTATGGCTACACCTTC	CASSQAQNYGYTF
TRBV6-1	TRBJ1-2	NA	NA	TGTGCCAGCAGTGAAGCGCTTGAGGCGGCGTATGGCTACACCTTC	CASSEALEAAYGYTF
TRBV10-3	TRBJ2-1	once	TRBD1	TGTGCCATCAGTGGGGGGACAGGGTTATACAATGAGCAGTTCTTC	CAISGGTGLYNEQFF
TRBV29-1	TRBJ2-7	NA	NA	TGCAGCGTTTCCCAGAGTAGCTTCTACGAGCAGTACTTC	CSVSQSSFYEQYF
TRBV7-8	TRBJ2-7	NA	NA	TGTGCCAGCAGCTTCGGGACTCTGGGCGAGCAGTACTTC	CASSFGTLGEQYF
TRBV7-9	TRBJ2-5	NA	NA	TGTGCCAGCAGCTTAGGCCCAGGGGCGGTTTTGGAGACCCAGTACTTC	CASSLGPGAVLETQYF
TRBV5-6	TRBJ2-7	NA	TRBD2	TGTGCCAGCAGCAAAACCCCGGGGGGTCCCTACGAGCAGTACTTC	CASSKTPGGPYEQYF
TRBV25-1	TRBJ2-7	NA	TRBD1	TGTGCCAGCAGTGAATCCCCGGGACAGGGCGGGTACGAGCAGTACTTC	CASSESPGQGGYEQYF
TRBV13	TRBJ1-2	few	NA	TGTGCCAGCAGCGCAGCAGGTAACGGCTACACCTTC	CASSAAGNGYTF
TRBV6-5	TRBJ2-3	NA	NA	TGTGCCAGCAGTCCCCGCGGGGCGAGCACAGATACGCAGTATTTT	CASSPRGASTDTQYF
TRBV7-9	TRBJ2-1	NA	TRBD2	TGTGCCAGCAGTACTAGGGTCCCGGGGAGGGTTTACAATGAGCAGTTCTTC	CASSTRVPGRVYNEQFF
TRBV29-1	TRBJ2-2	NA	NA	TGCAGCGTTGTAGAGTCCGGGAGAAACACCGGGGAGCTGTTTTTT	CSVVESGRNTGELFF
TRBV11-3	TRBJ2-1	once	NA	TGTGCCAGCAGCTTAGGACTCGCTGGGGAGCAGTTCTTC	CASSLGLAGEQFF
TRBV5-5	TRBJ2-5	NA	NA	TGTGCCAGCAGCTTGCGGCTAGCGTTCGGGACCCAGTACTTC	CASSLRLAFGTQYF
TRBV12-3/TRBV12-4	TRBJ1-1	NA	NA	TGTGCCAGCAGTTTTACCGCCGGCACTGAAGCTTTCTTT	CASSFTAGTEAFF
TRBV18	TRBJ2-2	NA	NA	TGTGCCAGCTCACCACCGGAAGGAGGGTGGCGGAACACCGGGGAGCTGTTTTTT	CASSPPEGGWRNTGELFF
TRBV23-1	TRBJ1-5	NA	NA	TGCGCCAGCAGTCAACTCGCCACCTCTTTTGGGAGGACGAATCAGCCCCAGCATTTT	CASSQLATSFGRTNQPQHF
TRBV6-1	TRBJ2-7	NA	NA	TGTGCCAGCAGTGAATGGGCATACGAGCAGTACTTC	CASSEWAYEQYF
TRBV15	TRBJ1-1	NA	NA	TGTGCCACCAGCGGCCGGACAGCCCTGAACACTGAAGCTTTCTTT	CATSGRTALNTEAFF
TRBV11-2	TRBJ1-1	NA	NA	TGTGCCAGCAGCTTATCCTTCCTTACAGGGCTGAACACTGAAGCTTTCTTT	CASSLSFLTGLNTEAFF
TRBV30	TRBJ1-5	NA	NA	TGTGCCTGGGGTAAGCCCCAGCATTTT	CAWGKPQHF
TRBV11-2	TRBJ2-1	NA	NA	TGTGCCAGCAGCAATCTCAATGAGCAGTTCTTC	CASSNLNEQFF
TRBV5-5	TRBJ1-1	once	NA	TGTGCCAGCAGCCTAATGGTGAACACTGAAGCTTTCTTT	CASSLMVNTEAFF
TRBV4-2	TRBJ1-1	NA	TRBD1	TGTGCCAGCAGCCGGGACAGGGAACCTGAAGCTTTCTTT	CASSRDREPEAFF
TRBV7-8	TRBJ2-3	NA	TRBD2	TGTGCCAGCAGCCTCGGCAGGACTAGCGGGAATCGAGATACGCAGTATTTT	CASSLGRTSGNRDTQYF
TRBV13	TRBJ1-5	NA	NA	TGTGCCAGCAGCCGTGGTGGGCAGGGGAGTCAGCCCCAGCATTTT	CASSRGGQGSQPQHF
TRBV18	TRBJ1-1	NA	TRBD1	TGTGCCAGCTCACCCCAATATACAGGGGACTCAAACACTGAAGCTTTCTTT	CASSPQYTGDSNTEAFF
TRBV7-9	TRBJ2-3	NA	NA	TGTGCCAGCAGCGGCCTCGGGGTTTTAACAGATACGCAGTATTTT	CASSGLGVLTDTQYF
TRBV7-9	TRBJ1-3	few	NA	TGTGCCAGCAGGTCGACAGGAAATGGAAACACCATATATTTT	CASRSTGNGNTIYF
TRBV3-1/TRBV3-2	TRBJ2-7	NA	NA	TGTGCCAGCAGCCTCAACTCCGAGCAGTACTTC	CASSLNSEQYF
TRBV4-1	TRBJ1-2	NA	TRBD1	TGCGCCAGCAGCCAAGCCGGACAGGGAGCATTTGGCTACACCTTC	CASSQAGQGAFGYTF
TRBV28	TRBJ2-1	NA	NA	TGTGCCAGCAGTTTACTACAGCACAATGAGCAGTTCTTC	CASSLLQHNEQFF
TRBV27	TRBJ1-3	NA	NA	TGTGCCAGCAGTCGGGCTGGAGGGGCTCTTGGAAACACCATATATTTT	CASSRAGGALGNTIYF
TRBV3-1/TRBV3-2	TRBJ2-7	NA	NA	TGTGCCAGCACGACAGCGAGCTCCTACGAGCAGTACTTC	CASTTASSYEQYF
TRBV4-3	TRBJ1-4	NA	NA	TGCGCCAGCAGCCAAGATGGCGGCAGGGAAGCTAATGAAAAACTGTTTTTT	CASSQDGGREANEKLFF
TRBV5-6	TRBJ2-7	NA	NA	TGTGCCAGCAGTTCCCGACAGTTTGGTTACGAGCAGTACTTC	CASSSRQFGYEQYF
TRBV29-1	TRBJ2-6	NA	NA	TGCAGCGTCGAGATGCGGATCTCTGGGGCCAACGTCCTGACTTTC	CSVEMRISGANVLTF
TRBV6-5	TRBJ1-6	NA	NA	TGTGCCAGCAGTTCACGAGAGAATTCACCCCTCCACTTT	CASSSRENSPLHF
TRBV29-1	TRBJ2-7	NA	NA	TGCAGCGTTGGTGGCAGCTCCTACGAGCAGTACTTC	CSVGGSSYEQYF
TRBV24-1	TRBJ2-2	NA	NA	TGTGCCACCAGTGATTTGGCAGACACCGGGGAGCTGTTTTTT	CATSDLADTGELFF
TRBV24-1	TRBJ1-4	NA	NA	TGTGCCACCAGTGTCCGGGGTGTAACTAATGAAAAACTGTTTTTT	CATSVRGVTNEKLFF
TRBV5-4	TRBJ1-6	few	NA	TGTGCCAGCAGCTTTTGGGCTACCTATAATTCACCCCTCCACTTT	CASSFWATYNSPLHF
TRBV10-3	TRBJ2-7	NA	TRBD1	TGTGCCATCAGTGGGGGGACAGGGGATTACGACGAGCAGTACTTC	CAISGGTGDYDEQYF
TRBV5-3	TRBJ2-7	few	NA	TGTGCCAGAAGCTTCGAACTACTCCTCTACGAGCAGTACTTC	CARSFELLLYEQYF
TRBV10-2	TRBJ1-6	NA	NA	TGCGCCAGCAGTGATGGGGTAGGTCGCTGGACAAGGAATTCACCCCTCCACTTT	CASSDGVGRWTRNSPLHF
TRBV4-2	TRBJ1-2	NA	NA	TGTGCCAGCAGCCCCCCGGGGTCCGGTGGCTACACCTTC	CASSPPGSGGYTF
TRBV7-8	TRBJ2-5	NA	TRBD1	TGTGCCAGCAGCACGAGCAGGGGGTACCAAGAGACCCAGTACTTC	CASSTSRGYQETQYF
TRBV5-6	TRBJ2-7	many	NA	TGTGCCAGCAGCTTGGCCCGGGGCTACGAGCAGTACTTC	CASSLARGYEQYF
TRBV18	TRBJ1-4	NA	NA	TGTGCCAGCTCACCAAGTGGACAACGGGGGGAAAAACTGTTTTTT	CASSPSGQRGEKLFF
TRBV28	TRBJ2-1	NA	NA	TGTGCCAGCAGTTTTCTCGCGCCATCCTACAATGAGCAGTTCTTC	CASSFLAPSYNEQFF
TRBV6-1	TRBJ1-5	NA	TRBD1	TGTGCCAGCAGTGACCTCCGGGACAGGGATCAGCCCCAGCATTTT	CASSDLRDRDQPQHF
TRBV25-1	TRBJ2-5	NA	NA	TGTGCCAGCAGTGCAGGCCGGAACTTTGCGGGGGAGACCCAGTACTTC	CASSAGRNFAGETQYF
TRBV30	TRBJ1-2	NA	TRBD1	TGTGCCGGGAGGGGGCCAGCTAACTATGGCTACACCTTC	CAGRGPANYGYTF
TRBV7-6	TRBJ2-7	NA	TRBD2	TGTGCCAGCAGCTTAGGGACTAGCAGTGCCTACGAGCAGTACTTC	CASSLGTSSAYEQYF
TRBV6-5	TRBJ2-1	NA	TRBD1	TGTGCCAGCAGTTACTCAAGACAGGGGGCGAACGAGCAGTTCTTC	CASSYSRQGANEQFF
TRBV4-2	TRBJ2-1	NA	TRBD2	TGTGCCAGCAACCAAGCCGGGCGGGGGGGGCTCGACAATGAGCAGTTCTTC	CASNQAGRGGLDNEQFF
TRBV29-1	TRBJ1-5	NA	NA	TGCAGCGTTGAAGAGACAGGCGATATCAATCAGCCCCAGCATTTT	CSVEETGDINQPQHF
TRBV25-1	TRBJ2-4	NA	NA	TGTGCCAGCAGTGAATTGACAGGTCCGAGTGGTATTCAGTACTTC	CASSELTGPSGIQYF
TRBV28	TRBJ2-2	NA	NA	TGTGCCAGCAGTTTATGGCTAGGACCCGGGGGCGGGGAGCTGTTTTTT	CASSLWLGPGGGELFF